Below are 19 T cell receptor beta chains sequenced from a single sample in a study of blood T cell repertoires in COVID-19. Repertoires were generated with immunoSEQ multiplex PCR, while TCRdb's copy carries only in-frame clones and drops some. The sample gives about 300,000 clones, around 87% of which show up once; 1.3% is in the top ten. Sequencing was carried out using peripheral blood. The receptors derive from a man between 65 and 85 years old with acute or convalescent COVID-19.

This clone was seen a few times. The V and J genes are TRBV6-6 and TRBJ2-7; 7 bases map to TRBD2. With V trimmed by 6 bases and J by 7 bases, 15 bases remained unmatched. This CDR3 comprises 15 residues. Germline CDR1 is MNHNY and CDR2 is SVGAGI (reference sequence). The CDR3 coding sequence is TGTGCCAGCAGCCAAGGGCGGGGGAGGGGAGGGGAGCAGTACTTC. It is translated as CASSQGRGRGGEQYF.

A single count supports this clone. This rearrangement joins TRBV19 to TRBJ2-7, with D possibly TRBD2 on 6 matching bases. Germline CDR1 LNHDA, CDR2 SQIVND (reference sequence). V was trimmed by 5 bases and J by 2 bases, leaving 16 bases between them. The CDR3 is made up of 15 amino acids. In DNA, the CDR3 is TGTGCCAGTAGTCCCCAGCGAACTAGCACCTACGAGCAGTACTTC. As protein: CASSPQRTSTYEQYF. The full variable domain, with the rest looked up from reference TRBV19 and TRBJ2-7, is DGGITQSPKYLFRKEGQNVTLSCEQNLNHDAMYWYRQDPGQGLRLIYYSQIVNDFQKGDIAEGYSVSREKKESFPLTVTSAQKNPTAFYLCASSPQRTSTYEQYFGPGTRLTVT.

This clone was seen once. Written as DNA, the CDR3 is TGCGCCAGCAGCCCAGAAGTCAGCTCTGGGGCCAACGTCCTGACTTTC. It specifies CASSPEVSSGANVLTF. The rearrangement joins TRBV5-1 to TRBJ2-6, with D uncertain. Germline CDR1 reads SGHRS; CDR2 reads YFSETQ. The CDR3 sequence is 16 residues long. With 4 bases removed from V and 0 bases from J, the gap between germline ends came to 11 bases.

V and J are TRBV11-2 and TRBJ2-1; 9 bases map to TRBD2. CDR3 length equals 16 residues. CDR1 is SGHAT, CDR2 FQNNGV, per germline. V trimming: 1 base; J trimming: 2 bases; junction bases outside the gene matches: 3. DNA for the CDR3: TGTGCCAGCAGCTTAGGGTCTAGCGGGGCCTACAATGAGCAGTTCTTC. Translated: CASSLGSSGAYNEQFF.

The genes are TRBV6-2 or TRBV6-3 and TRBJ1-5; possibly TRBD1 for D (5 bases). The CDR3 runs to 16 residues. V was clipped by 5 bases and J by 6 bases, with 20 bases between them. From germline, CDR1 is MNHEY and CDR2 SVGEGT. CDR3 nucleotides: TGTGCCAGCAGTCCCACCGGAGGGGTAAGTCGTCAGCCCCAGCATTTT. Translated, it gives CASSPTGGVSRQPQHF.

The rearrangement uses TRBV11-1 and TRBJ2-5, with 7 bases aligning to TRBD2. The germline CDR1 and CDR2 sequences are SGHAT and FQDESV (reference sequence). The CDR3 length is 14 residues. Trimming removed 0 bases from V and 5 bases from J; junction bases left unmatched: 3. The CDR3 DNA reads TGTGCCAGCAGCTTAGCGACTAGCTGGGAGACCCAGTACTTC. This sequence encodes CASSLATSWETQYF.

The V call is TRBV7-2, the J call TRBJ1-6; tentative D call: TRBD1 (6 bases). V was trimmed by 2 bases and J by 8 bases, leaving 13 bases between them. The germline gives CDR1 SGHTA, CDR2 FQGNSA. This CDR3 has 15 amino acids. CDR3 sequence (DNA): TGTGCCAGCAGCTTATGGGAGACAGGTTATTCACCCCTCCACTTT. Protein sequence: CASSLWETGYSPLHF.

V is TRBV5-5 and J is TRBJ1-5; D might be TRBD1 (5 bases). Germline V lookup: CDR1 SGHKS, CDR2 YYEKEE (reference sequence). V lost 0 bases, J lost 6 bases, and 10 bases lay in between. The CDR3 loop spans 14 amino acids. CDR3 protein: CASSLEGEGQPQHF. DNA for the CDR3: TGTGCCAGCAGCTTGGAAGGGGAGGGTCAGCCCCAGCATTTT.

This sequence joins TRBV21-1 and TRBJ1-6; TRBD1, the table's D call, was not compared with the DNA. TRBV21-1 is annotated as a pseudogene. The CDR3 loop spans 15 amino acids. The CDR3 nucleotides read TGTGCCAGCCCCTTCGTCGACAGGTATAATTCACCCCTCCACTTT. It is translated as CASPFVDRYNSPLHF.

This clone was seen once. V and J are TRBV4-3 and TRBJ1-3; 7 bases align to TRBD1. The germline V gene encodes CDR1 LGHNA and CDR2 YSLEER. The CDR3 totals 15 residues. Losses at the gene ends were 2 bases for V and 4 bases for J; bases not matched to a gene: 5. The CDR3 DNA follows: TGCGCCAGCAGCCAACTGCCAGGGGGGGGAAACACCATATATTTT. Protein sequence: CASSQLPGGGNTIYF.

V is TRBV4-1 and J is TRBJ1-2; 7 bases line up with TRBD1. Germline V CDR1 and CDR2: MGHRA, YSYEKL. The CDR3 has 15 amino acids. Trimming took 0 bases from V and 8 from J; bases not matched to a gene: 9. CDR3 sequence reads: CASSQDLVPGGGYTF. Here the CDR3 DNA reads TGCGCCAGCAGCCAAGACCTAGTACCAGGGGGAGGCTACACCTTC.

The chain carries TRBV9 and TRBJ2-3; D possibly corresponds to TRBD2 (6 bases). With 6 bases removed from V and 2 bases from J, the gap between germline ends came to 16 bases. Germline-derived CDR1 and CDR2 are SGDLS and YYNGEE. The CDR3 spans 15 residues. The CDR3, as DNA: TGTGCCAGCACGCGGGGTCTAGACTACACAGATACGCAGTATTTT. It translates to CASTRGLDYTDTQYF.

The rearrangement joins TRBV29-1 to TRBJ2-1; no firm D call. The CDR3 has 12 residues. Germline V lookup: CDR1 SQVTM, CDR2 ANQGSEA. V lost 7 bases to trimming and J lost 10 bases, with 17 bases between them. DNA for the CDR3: TGCAGCGCAAATCGCGAGAGTCGAGAGCAGTTCTTC. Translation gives CSANRESREQFF.

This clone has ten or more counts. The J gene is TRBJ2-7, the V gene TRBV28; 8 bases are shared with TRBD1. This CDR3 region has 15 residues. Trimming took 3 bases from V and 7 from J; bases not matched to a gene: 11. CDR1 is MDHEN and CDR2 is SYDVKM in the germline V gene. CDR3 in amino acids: CASSFSGQGSREQYF. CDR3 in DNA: TGTGCCAGCAGTTTCTCCGGACAGGGATCCCGTGAGCAGTACTTC.

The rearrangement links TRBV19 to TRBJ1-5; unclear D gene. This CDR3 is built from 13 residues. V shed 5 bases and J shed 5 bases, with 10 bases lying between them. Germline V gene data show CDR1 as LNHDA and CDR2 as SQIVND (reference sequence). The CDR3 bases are TGTGCCAGTAGTCCGGGAACATATCAGCCCCAGCATTTT. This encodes CASSPGTYQPQHF. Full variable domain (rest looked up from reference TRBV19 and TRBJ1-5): DGGITQSPKYLFRKEGQNVTLSCEQNLNHDAMYWYRQDPGQGLRLIYYSQIVNDFQKGDIAEGYSVSREKKESFPLTVTSAQKNPTAFYLCASSPGTYQPQHFGDGTRLSIL.

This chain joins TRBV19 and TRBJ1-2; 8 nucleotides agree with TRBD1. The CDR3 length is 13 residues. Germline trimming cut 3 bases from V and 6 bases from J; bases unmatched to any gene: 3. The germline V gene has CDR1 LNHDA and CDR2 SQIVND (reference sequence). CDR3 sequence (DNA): TGTGCCAGTAGTATGACAGGGGTTGATGGCTACACCTTC. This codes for CASSMTGVDGYTF.

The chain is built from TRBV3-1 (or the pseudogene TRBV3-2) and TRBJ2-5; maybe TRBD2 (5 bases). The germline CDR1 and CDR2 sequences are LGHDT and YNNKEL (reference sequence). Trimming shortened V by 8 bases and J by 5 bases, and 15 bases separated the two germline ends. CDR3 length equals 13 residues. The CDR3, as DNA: TGTGCCAGCTGCATAAGCAGAGGGGAGACCCAGTACTTC. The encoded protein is CASCISRGETQYF.

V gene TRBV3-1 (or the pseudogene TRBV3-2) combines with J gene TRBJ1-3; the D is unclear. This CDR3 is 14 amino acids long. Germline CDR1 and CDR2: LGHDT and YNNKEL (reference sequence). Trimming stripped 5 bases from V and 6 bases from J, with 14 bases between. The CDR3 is CASSSTTNVNTIYF. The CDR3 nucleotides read TGTGCCAGCAGCAGCACAACTAACGTAAACACCATATATTTT.

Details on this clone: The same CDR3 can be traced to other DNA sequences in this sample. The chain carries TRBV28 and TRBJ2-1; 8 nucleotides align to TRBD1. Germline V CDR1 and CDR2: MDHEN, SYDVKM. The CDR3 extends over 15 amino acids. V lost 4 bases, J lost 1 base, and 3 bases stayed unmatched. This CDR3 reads CASSSGQGSYNEQFF. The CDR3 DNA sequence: TGTGCCAGCAGTTCCGGACAGGGTTCCTACAATGAGCAGTTCTTC. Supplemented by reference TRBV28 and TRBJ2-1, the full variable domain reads DVKVTQSSRYLVKRTGEKVFLECVQDMDHENMFWYRQDPGLGLRLIYFSYDVKMKEKGDIPEGYSVSREKKERFSLILESASTNQTSMYLCASSSGQGSYNEQFFGPGTRLTVL.